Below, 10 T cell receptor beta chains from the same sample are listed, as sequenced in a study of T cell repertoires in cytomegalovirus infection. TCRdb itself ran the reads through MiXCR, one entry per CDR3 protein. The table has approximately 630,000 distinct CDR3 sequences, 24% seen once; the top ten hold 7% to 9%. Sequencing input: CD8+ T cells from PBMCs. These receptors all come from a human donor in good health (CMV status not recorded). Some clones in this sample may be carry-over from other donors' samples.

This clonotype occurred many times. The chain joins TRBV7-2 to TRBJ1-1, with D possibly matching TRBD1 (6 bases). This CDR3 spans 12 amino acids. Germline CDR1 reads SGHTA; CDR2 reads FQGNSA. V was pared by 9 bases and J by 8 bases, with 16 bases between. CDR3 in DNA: TGTGCCAGTAGGGCGGGGGGCCTCGAAGCTTTCTTT. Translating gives CASRAGGLEAFF.

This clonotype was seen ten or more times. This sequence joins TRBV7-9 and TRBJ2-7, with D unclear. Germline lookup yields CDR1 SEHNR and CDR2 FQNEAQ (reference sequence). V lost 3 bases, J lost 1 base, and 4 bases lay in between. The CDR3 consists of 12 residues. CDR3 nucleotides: TGTGCCAGCAGCTTGGGGTCCTACGAGCAGTACGTC. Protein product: CASSLGSYEQYV.

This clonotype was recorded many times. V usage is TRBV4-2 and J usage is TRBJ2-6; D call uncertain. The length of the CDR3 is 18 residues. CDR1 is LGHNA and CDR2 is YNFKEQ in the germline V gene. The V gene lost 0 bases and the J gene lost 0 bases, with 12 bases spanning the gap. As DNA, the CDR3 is TGTGCCAGCAGCCAAGATGACTTGTCATACTCTGGGGCCAACGTCCTGACTTTC. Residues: CASSQDDLSYSGANVLTF.

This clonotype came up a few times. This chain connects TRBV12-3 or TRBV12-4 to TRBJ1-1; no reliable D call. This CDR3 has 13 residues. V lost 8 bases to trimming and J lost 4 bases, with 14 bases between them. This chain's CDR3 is CASRVGMGTEAFF. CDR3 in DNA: TGTGCCAGCCGAGTGGGGATGGGCACTGAAGCTTTCTTT.

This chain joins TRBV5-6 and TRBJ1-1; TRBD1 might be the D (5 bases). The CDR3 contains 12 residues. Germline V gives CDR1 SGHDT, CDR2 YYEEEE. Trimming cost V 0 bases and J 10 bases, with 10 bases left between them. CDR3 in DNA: TGTGCCAGCAGCTTGGGGGGCTCCGTAGCTTTCTTT. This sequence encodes CASSLGGSVAFF.

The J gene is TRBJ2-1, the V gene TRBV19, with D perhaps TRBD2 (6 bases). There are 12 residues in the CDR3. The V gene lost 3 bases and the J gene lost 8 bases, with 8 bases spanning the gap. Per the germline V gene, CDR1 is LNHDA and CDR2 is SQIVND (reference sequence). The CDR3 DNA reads TGTGCCAGTAGTATCGGGGGTTATGAGCAGTTCTTC. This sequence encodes CASSIGGYEQFF.

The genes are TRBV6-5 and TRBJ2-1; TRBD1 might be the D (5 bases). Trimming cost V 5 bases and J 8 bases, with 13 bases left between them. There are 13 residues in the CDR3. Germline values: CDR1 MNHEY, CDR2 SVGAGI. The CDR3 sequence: CASSPPLQDEQFF. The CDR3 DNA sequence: TGTGCCAGCAGTCCACCCTTACAGGATGAGCAGTTCTTC.

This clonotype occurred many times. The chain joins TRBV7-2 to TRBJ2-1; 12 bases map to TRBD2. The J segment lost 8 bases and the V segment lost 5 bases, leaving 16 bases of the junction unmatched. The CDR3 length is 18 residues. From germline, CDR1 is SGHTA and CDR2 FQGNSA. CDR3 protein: CASSLPLRLAGGPDEQFF. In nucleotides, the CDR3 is TGTGCCAGCAGCCTCCCTCTAAGGCTAGCGGGGGGGCCCGATGAGCAGTTCTTC.

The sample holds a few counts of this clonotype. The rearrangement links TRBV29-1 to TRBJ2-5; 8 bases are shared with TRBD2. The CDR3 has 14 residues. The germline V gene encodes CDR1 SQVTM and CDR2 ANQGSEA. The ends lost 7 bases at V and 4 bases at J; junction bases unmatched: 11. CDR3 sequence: CSAVAGSKRETQYF. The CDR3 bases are TGCAGCGCTGTAGCGGGGAGTAAACGAGAGACCCAGTACTTC.

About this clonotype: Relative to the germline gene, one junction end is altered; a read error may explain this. This chain's CDR3 is CASSQDGGRGGGTGELFF. CDR3 nucleotides: TGTGCCAGCAGCCAAGATGGGGGGCGAGGAGGAGGGACCGGGGAGCTGTTTTTT. The J gene is TRBJ2-2, the V gene TRBV4-1, with D perhaps being TRBD1 or TRBD2 (6 bases each). Germline values: CDR1 MGHRA, CDR2 YSYEKL. This CDR3 is 18 amino acids long.